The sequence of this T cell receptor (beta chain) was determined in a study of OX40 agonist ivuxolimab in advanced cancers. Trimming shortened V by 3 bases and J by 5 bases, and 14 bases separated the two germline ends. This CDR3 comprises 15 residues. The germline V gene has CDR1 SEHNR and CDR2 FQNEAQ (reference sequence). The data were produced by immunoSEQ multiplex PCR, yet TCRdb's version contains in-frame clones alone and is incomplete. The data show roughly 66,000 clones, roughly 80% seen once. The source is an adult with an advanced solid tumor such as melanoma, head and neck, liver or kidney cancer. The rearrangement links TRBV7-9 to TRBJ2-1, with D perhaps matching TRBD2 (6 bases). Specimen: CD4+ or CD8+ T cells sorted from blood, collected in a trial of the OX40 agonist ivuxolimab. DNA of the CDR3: TGTGCCAGCAGCTTCGGGACGGGAGTCAACAATGAGCAGTTCTTC. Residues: CASSFGTGVNNEQFF.